The rows below give T cell receptor beta chains drawn from one sample of a study of naive and memory T cell subsets. TCRdb redid the calling of the UMI-ligation and nested PCR reads with MiXCR, one entry per CDR3 protein. Of approximately 21,000 distinct CDR3 sequences listed, 4.5% to 7% are singletons. Sequenced material: skin, taken from a tuberculin skin test site. These receptors were taken from an adult in good health. Both conserved end residues are trimmed from each CDR3. Clone size, where shown, is once, few, many, or a class for clones that have expanded.

CDR3 protein	clone size	V gene	J gene
ASSQGTSGRRDEQF	many	TRBV7-8	TRBJ2-1
SVVRQLNTEAF	medium-sized	TRBV29-1	TRBJ1-1
ASSEATINLGNEQF	many	TRBV2	TRBJ2-1
ASSQEDGKLF	large	TRBV4-3	TRBJ1-4
ASSSQAGDNQPQH	many	TRBV21-1	TRBJ1-5
SASVREGSGANVLT	NA	TRBV20-1	TRBJ2-6
SAGPRTSGPSNEQF	NA	TRBV29-1	TRBJ2-1
ASSLHTVGVNNEQF	few	TRBV11-2	TRBJ2-1
ASSFGQGFRQPQH	many	TRBV28	TRBJ1-5
ASRATGRDEQF	few	TRBV12-3/TRBV12-4	TRBJ2-1
ASTPGGDRPQH	few	TRBV28	TRBJ1-5
ASSYRGSGMNEQF	NA	TRBV6-5	TRBJ2-1
ASSQDRGLSDEQY	many	TRBV4-1	TRBJ2-7
ASTLRPPLHHEQF	many	TRBV6-2/TRBV6-3	TRBJ2-1
ASTGTGTNTGELF	few	TRBV6-1	TRBJ2-2
SARRGTSDHNEQF	many	TRBV20-1	TRBJ2-1
SAIRTGTSGSPAYEQY	many	TRBV20-1	TRBJ2-7
ASSPLGAGEKLF	many	TRBV18	TRBJ1-4
ASSRAAGRPGNVAEAF	NA	TRBV7-1	TRBJ1-1
ASSPGPGLDEQY	NA	TRBV27	TRBJ2-7
ASSGLGGSTEAF	NA	TRBV25-1	TRBJ1-1
ASSPLGAGAVGNEQF	NA	TRBV19	TRBJ2-1
ASRLGQGLDEQF	many	TRBV4-3	TRBJ2-1
SAIQDVFGPQH	many	TRBV29-1	TRBJ1-5
ASSQVRVNEKLF	many	TRBV3-1	TRBJ1-4
ASSFIGGQGANYGYT	many	TRBV27	TRBJ1-2
ASSLRDFQETQY	many	TRBV9	TRBJ2-5
ASSPPGSYEQY	many	TRBV13	TRBJ2-7
AWSVPRGWDNEQF	few	TRBV30	TRBJ2-1
SATALGLNTEAF	many	TRBV20-1	TRBJ1-1
ASSVAAGSYNEQF	many	TRBV9	TRBJ2-1
ASRSGRVGDTQY	NA	TRBV2	TRBJ2-3
ATSRNKETQY	few	TRBV15	TRBJ2-5
ASNLYGTVSYNEQF	many	TRBV28	TRBJ2-1
ASKENPGITEAF	few	TRBV2	TRBJ1-1
ASRAGNAYEQY	NA	TRBV5-1	TRBJ2-7
ASSHGQGQF	many	TRBV6-5	TRBJ2-1
ASSWGLAGGYEQY	few	TRBV28	TRBJ2-7
ASSVSNTDTQY	many	TRBV6-4	TRBJ2-3
AWMGQPNYGYT	many	TRBV30	TRBJ1-2
ASSQVVGLHNEQF	NA	TRBV4-3	TRBJ2-1
ASSPAATGTEQF	many	TRBV5-5	TRBJ2-1
ASAPQPYNEQF	many	TRBV7-2	TRBJ2-1
ASSLPRFGELF	many	TRBV5-1	TRBJ2-2
SVNRVQDQPQH	few	TRBV20-1	TRBJ1-5
ASSPADGSNTDTQY	NA	TRBV28	TRBJ2-3
ASSPNAYEQY	many	TRBV6-6	TRBJ2-7
ASSEYRQRSTIY	many	TRBV25-1	TRBJ1-3
ASSWDGSSGANVLT	few	TRBV6-2/TRBV6-3	TRBJ2-6
ASSEGSGRGEQF	many	TRBV2	TRBJ2-1
ASTLNPFSNYGYT	many	TRBV27	TRBJ1-2
ASILEGRPGFSYNEQF	NA	TRBV11-2	TRBJ2-1
SVEDFQGQANGYT	medium-sized	TRBV29-1	TRBJ1-2
SVEDYLAGVDEQF	NA	TRBV29-1	TRBJ2-1